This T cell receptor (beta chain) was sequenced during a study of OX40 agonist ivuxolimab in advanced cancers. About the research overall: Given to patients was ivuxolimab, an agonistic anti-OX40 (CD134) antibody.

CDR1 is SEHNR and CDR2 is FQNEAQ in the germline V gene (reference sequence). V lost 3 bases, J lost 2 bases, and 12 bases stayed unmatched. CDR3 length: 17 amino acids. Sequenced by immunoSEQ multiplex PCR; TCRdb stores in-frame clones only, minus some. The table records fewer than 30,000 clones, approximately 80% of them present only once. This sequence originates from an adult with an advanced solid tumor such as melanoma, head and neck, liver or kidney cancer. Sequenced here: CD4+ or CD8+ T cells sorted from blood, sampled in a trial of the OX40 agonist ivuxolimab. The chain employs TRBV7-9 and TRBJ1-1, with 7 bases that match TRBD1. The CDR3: CASSFSLQGQRNTEAFF. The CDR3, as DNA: TGTGCCAGCAGCTTTTCTCTTCAGGGACAGCGAAACACTGAAGCTTTCTTT. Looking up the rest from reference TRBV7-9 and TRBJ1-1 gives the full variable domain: DTGVSQNPRHKITKRGQNVTFRCDPISEHNRLYWYRQTLGQGPEFLTYFQNEAQLEKSRLLSDRFSAERPKGSFSTLEIQRTEQGDSAMYLCASSFSLQGQRNTEAFFGQGTRLTVV.